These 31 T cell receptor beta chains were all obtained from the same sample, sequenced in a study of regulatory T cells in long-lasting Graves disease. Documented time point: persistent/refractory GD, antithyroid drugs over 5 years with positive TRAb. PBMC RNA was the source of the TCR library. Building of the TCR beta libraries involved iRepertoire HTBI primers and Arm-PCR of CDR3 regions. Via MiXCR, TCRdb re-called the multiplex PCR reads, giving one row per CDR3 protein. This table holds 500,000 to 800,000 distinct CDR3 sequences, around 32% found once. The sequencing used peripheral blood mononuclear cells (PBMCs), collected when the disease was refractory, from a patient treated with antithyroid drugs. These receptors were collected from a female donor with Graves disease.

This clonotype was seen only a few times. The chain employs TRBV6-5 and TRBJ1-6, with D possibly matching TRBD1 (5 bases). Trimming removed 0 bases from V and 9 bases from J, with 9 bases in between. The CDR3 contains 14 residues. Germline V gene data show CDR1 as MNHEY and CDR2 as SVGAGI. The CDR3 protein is CASSYSGDGSPLHF. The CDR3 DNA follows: TGTGCCAGCAGTTACTCCGGGGACGGTTCACCCCTCCACTTT.

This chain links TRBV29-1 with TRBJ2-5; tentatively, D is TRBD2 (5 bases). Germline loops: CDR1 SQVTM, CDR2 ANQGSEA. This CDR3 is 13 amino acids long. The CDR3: CSVQVRPARDQYF. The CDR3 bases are TGCAGTGTCCAAGTCAGGCCCGCACGGGACCAGTACTTC.

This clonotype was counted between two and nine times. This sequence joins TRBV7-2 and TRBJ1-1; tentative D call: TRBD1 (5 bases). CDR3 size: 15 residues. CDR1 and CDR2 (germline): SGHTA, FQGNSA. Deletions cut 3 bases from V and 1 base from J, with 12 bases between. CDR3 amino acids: CASSFPFQGNTEAFF. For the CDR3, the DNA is TGTGCCAGCAGCTTCCCTTTTCAGGGGAACACTGAAGCTTTCTTT.

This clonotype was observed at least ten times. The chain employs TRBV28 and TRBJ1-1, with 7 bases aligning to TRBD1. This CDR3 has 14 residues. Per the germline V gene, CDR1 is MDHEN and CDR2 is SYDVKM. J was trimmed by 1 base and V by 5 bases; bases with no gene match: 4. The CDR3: CASSRGTENTEAFF. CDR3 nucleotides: TGTGCCAGCAGTAGGGGGACAGAGAACACTGAAGCTTTCTTT.

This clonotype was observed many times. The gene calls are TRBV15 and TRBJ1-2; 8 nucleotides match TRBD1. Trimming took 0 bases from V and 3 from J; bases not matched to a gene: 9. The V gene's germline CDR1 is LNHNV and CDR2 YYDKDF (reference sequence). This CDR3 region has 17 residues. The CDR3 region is CATSRDIQGAGYYGYTF. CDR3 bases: TGTGCCACCAGCAGAGATATCCAGGGGGCAGGATACTATGGCTACACCTTC.

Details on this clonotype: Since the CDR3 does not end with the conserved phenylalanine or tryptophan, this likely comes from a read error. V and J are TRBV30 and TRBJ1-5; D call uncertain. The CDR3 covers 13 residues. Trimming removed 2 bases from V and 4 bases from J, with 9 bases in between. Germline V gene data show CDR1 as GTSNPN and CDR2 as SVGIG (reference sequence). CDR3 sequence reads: CAWSKSLNQPQHS. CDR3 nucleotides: TGTGCCTGGAGTAAAAGCTTGAATCAGCCCCAGCATTCT.

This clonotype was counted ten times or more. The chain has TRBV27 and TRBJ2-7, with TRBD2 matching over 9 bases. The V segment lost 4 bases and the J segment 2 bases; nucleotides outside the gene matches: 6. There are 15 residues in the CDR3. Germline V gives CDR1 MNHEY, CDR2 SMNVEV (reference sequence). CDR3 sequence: CASSSPSGGTYEQYF. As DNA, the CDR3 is TGTGCCAGCAGTTCTCCCAGCGGGGGGACCTACGAGCAGTACTTC.

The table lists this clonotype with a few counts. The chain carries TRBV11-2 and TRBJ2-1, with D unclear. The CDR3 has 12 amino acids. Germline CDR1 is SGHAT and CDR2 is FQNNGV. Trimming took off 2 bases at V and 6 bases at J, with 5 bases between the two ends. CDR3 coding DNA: TGTGCCAGCAGCTTATATGGCAATGAGCAGTTCTTC. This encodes CASSLYGNEQFF.

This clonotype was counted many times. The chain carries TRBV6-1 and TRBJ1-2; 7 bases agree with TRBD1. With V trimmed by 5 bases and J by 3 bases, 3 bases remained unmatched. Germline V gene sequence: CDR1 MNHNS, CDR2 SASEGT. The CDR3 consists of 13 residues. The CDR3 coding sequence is TGTGCCAGCAGTACAGGGGTGGACTATGGCTACACCTTC. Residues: CASSTGVDYGYTF.

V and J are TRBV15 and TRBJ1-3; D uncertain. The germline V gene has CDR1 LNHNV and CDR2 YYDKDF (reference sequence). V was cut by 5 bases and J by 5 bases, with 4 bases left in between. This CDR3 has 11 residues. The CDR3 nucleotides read TGTGCCACCAGCCTCAGAAACACCATATATTTT. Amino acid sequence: CATSLRNTIYF.

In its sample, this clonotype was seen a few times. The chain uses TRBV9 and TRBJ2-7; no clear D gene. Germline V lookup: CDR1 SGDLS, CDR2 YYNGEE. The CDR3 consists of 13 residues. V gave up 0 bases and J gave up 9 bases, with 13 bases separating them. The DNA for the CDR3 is TGTGCCAGCAGCGTAGCGGGCACGTCGGGGCAGTACTTC. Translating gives CASSVAGTSGQYF.

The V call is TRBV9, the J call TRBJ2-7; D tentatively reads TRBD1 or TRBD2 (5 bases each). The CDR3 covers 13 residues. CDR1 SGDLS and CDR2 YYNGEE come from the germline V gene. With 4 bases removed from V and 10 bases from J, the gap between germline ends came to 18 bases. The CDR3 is CASSPPGTQAQYF. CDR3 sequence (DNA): TGTGCCAGCAGCCCGCCCGGGACCCAAGCCCAGTACTTC.

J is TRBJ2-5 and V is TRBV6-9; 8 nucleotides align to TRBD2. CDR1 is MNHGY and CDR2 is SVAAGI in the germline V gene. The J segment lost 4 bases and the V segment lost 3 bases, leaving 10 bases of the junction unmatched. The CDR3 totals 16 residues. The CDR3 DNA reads TGTGCCAGCAGTTACCCCGGGACTAGGAGTAGAGAGACCCAGTACTTC. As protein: CASSYPGTRSRETQYF.

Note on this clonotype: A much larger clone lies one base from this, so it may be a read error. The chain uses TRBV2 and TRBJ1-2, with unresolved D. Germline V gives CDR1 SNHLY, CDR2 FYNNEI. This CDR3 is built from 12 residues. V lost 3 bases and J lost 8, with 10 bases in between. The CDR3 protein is CASSEVNEGYTF. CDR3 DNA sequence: TGTGCCAGCAGTGAGGTTAATGAAGGCTACACCTTC.

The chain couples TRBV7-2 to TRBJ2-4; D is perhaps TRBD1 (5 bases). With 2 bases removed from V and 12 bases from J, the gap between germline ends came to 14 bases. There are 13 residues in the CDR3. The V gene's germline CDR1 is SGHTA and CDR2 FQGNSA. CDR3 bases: TGTGCCAGCAGCTTAACAGACAGTGGCGGTCAGTACTTC. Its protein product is CASSLTDSGGQYF.

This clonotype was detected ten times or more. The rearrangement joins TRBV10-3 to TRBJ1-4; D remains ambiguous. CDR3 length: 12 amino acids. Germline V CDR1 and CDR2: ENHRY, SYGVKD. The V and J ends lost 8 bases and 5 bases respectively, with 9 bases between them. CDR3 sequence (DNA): TGTGCCATCGGGCAGGACAATGAAAAACTGTTTTTT. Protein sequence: CAIGQDNEKLFF.

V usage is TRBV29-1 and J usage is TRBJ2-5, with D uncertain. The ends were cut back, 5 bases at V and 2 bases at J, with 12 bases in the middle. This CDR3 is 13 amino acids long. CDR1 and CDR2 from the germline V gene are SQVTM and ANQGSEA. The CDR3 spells CSVIPRLQETQYF. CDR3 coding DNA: TGCAGCGTTATTCCCAGGCTTCAAGAGACCCAGTACTTC.

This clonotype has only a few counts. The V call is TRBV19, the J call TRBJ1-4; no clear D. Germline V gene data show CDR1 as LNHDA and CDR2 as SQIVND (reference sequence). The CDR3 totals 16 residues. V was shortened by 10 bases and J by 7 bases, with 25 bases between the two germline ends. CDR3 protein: CATKRESTRVGEKLFF. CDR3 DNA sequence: TGTGCCACCAAAAGGGAATCTACTAGGGTCGGTGAAAAACTGTTTTTT.

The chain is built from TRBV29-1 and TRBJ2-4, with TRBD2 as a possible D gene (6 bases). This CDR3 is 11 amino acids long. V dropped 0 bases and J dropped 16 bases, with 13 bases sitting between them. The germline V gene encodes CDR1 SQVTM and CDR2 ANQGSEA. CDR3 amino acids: CSVEEGGWGYF. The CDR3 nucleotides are TGCAGCGTTGAAGAGGGGGGATGGGGATACTTC.

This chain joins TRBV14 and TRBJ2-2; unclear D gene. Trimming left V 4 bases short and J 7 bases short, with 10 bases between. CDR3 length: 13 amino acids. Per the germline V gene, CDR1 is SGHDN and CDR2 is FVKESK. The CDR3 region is CASSPFPGGELFF. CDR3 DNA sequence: TGTGCCAGCAGCCCTTTTCCAGGCGGGGAGCTGTTTTTT.

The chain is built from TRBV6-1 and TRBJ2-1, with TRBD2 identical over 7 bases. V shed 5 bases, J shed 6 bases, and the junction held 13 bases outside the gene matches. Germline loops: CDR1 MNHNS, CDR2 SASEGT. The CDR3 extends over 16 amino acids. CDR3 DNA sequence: TGTGCCAGCAGTAATCCCCCGGGACTACTAACCAATGAGCAGTTCTTC. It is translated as CASSNPPGLLTNEQFF.

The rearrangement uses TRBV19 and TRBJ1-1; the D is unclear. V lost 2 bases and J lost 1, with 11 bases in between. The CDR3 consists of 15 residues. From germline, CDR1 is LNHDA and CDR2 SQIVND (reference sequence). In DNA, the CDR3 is TGTGCCAGTAGTATACGCGGCAGCCCGAACACTGAAGCTTTCTTT. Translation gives CASSIRGSPNTEAFF. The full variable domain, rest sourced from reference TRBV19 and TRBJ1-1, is DGGITQSPKYLFRKEGQNVTLSCEQNLNHDAMYWYRQDPGQGLRLIYYSQIVNDFQKGDIAEGYSVSREKKESFPLTVTSAQKNPTAFYLCASSIRGSPNTEAFFGQGTRLTVV.

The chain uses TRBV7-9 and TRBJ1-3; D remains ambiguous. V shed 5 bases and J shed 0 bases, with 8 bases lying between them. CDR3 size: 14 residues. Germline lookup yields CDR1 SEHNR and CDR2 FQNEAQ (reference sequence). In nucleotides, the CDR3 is TGTGCCAGCAGCCATCAATACTCTGGAAACACCATATATTTT. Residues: CASSHQYSGNTIYF.

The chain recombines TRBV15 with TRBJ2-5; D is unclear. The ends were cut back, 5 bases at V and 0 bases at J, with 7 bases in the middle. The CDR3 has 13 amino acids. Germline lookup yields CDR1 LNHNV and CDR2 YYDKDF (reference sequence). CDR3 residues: CATSYVYQETQYF. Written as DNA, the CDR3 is TGTGCCACCAGCTACGTGTACCAAGAGACCCAGTACTTC.

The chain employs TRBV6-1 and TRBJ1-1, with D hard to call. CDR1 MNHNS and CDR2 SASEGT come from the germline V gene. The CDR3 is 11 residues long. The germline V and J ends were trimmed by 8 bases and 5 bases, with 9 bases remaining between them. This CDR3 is CASVGGTEAFF. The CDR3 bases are TGTGCCAGCGTCGGAGGAACTGAAGCTTTCTTT.

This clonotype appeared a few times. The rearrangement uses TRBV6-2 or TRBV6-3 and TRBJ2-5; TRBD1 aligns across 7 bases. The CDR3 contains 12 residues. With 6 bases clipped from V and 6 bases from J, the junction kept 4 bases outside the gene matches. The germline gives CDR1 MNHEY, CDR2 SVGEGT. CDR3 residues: CASSQGEQTQYF. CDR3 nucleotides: TGTGCCAGCAGCCAGGGGGAGCAGACCCAGTACTTC.

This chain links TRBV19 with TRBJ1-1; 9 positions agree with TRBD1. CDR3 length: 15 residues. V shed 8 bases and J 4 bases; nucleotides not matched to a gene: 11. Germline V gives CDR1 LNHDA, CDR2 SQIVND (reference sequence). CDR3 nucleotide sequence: TGTGCCAGTTCAAAGGGACAGGGCGTGGTCACTGAAGCTTTCTTT. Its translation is CASSKGQGVVTEAFF.

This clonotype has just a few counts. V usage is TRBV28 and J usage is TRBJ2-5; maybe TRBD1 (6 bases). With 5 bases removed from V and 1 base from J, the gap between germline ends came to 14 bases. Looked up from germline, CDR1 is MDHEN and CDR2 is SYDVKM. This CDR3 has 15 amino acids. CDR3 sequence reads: CASSRTRGGQETQYF. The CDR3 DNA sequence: TGTGCCAGCAGTCGGACCCGAGGGGGCCAAGAGACCCAGTACTTC.

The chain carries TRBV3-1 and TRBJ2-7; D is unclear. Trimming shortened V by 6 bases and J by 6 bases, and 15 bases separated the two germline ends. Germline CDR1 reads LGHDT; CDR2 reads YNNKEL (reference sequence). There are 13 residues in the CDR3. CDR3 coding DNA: TGTGCCAGCAGAGATGGGCTAACTCTCGAGCAGTACTTC. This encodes CASRDGLTLEQYF.

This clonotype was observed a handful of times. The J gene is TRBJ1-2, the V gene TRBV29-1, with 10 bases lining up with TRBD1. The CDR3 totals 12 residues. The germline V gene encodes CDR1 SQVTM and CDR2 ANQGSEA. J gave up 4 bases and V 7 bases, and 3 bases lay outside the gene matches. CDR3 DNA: TGCAGCGCTGGGACAGGGGCCTATGGCTACACCTTC. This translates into CSAGTGAYGYTF.

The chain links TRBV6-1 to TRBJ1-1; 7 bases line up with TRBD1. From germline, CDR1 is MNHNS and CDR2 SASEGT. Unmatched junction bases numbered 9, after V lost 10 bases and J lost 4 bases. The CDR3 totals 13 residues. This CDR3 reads CATKTGLATEAFF. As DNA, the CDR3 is TGTGCCACCAAGACAGGGCTGGCCACTGAAGCTTTCTTT.